Below, 18 T cell receptor beta chains from the same sample are listed, as sequenced in a study of CXCR3-negative and CXCR3-positive naive CD8 T cells. Libraries of TRB cDNA were made by 5' RACE and carried UMIs. TCRdb reanalyzed the 5' RACE reads and collapses them to one entry per CDR3 protein, without DNA. This repertoire includes about 130,000 distinct CDR3 sequences. Which antigens these TCRs recognize remains unknown. Regarding the study as a whole: In CXCR3-positive naive cells, the TRB CDR3s were more hydrophobic than in CXCR3-negative naive cells.

Sequencing was done on a sample of naive CXCR3+ CD8+ T cells from blood. Specified subset: CD45RO-CCR7+CD27+CD95- naive CD8+ T cells expressing CXCR3 (TNR3+). The receptors shown here come from a human donor in good health. Some clones in this sample may be carry-over from other donors' samples.

The chain links TRBV27 to TRBJ2-6. The CDR3 is 15 amino acids. CDR1 is MNHEY, CDR2 SMNVEV, per germline (reference sequence). The CDR3 loop is CASSLSRSGANVLTF.

J is TRBJ2-7 and V is TRBV7-9; TCRdb gives TRBD2 as the D gene, but with no DNA this cannot be confirmed. This CDR3 has 12 residues. Germline loops: CDR1 SEHNR, CDR2 FQNEAQ (reference sequence). CDR3 protein: CASSYLAGEQYF.

The chain recombines TRBV7-3 with TRBJ2-1; absent DNA, TCRdb's TRBD2 call cannot be checked. The CDR3 runs 13 residues. Germline CDR1 and CDR2: SGHTA and FQGTGA. The CDR3 is CASSPTSGNEQFF.

The chain links TRBV6-5 to TRBJ2-7; TCRdb indicates TRBD2, and absent DNA this call remains unverified. The CDR3 consists of 15 residues. Germline V gene sequence: CDR1 MNHEY, CDR2 SVGAGI. The CDR3 loop reads CASSYSTSGGGEQYF.

The genes are TRBV6-4 and TRBJ2-3; TCRdb's assignment of TRBD2 cannot be checked, as there is no DNA. The CDR3 extends over 14 amino acids. The germline gives CDR1 MRHNA, CDR2 SNTAGT. This CDR3 reads CASRESRLADTQYF.

The gene calls are TRBV12-3 or TRBV12-4 and TRBJ1-1; TCRdb's D call of TRBD1 is untestable without DNA. This CDR3 is built from 16 residues. The CDR3 is CASSPRGSGVGTEAFF.

The chain couples TRBV7-9 to TRBJ2-7. The CDR3 is made up of 13 amino acids. Looked up from germline, CDR1 is SEHNR and CDR2 is FQNEAQ (reference sequence). The chain's CDR3 is CASSLVLGNEQYF.

This chain uses TRBV20-1 with TRBJ2-7; TCRdb picks TRBD2, but there is no DNA to check that call. CDR3 size: 15 residues. CDR1 is DFQATT, CDR2 SNEGSKA, per germline (reference sequence). CDR3 sequence reads: CSARVSGGESYEQYF.

The J gene is TRBJ1-1, the V gene TRBV7-9; TCRdb returns TRBD1, unconfirmable since there is no DNA. The length of the CDR3 is 16 residues. Germline V lookup: CDR1 SEHNR, CDR2 FQNEAQ (reference sequence). CDR3 loop: CASSPAPDRGSTEAFF.

V usage is TRBV2 and J usage is TRBJ2-1. The length of the CDR3 is 12 residues. Looked up from germline, CDR1 is SNHLY and CDR2 is FYNNEI. Here the CDR3 reads CASSESRNEQFF. Using reference TRBV2 and TRBJ2-1 for the parts outside the CDR3, the full variable domain is EPEVTQTPSHQVTQMGQEVILRCVPISNHLYFYWYRQILGQKVEFLVSFYNNEISEKSEIFDDQFSVERPDGSNFTLKIRSTKLEDSAMYFCASSESRNEQFFGPGTRLTVL.

V is TRBV28 and J is TRBJ1-1; the D call from TCRdb, TRBD1, cannot be confirmed without DNA. Germline V gene data show CDR1 as MDHEN and CDR2 as SYDVKM. The CDR3 runs 14 residues. CDR3 sequence: CASSFPQGYTEAFF.

This sequence joins TRBV13 and TRBJ1-4; with no DNA, the TCRdb D assignment of TRBD1 cannot be verified. Germline V gene sequence: CDR1 PRHDT, CDR2 FYEKMQ (reference sequence). The CDR3 has 14 residues. The CDR3 loop is CASSLQGRNEKLFF.

The J gene is TRBJ2-7, the V gene TRBV12-3 or TRBV12-4; no DNA is available, so the TRBD1 call from TCRdb remains unchecked. There are 14 residues in the CDR3. The CDR3 spells CASSPPDRDNEQYF.

The chain employs TRBV5-6 and TRBJ2-7. Germline V gene lookup returns CDR1 SGHDT and CDR2 YYEEEE. This CDR3 has 11 amino acids. The CDR3 protein is CASSLGIEQYF.

The rearrangement links TRBV6-6 to TRBJ2-7; checking the TCRdb D call of TRBD2 is not possible without DNA. CDR1 MNHNY and CDR2 SVGAGI come from the germline V gene (reference sequence). The CDR3 totals 14 residues. CDR3: CASSGERGSYEQYF.

The chain's CDR3 is CAWIGYNEQFF. This chain joins TRBV30 and TRBJ2-1. In germline, CDR1 is GTSNPN, CDR2 SVGIG (reference sequence). The CDR3 is 11 residues long.

The chain carries TRBV19 and TRBJ2-1; lacking DNA, the TRBD1 call made by TCRdb goes unchecked. CDR3 length: 16 residues. Germline assignment: CDR1 LNHDA and CDR2 SQIVND (reference sequence). The CDR3 region is CASSPGTGGSYNEQFF. The variable domain in full, with the rest retrieved from reference TRBV19 and TRBJ2-1, is DGGITQSPKYLFRKEGQNVTLSCEQNLNHDAMYWYRQDPGQGLRLIYYSQIVNDFQKGDIAEGYSVSREKKESFPLTVTSAQKNPTAFYLCASSPGTGGSYNEQFFGPGTRLTVL.

The chain combines TRBV2 with TRBJ2-3. Germline loops: CDR1 SNHLY, CDR2 FYNNEI. The CDR3 is 11 amino acids. CDR3 in amino acids: CASILGDTQYF.